What follows are 31 T cell receptor beta chains derived from one specimen sequenced in a study of CD8 T cells in ankylosing spondylitis. MiXCR, applied by TCRdb to the 5' RACE reads, yields one record per CDR3 protein. The sample has roughly 68,000 distinct CDR3 sequences, roughly 6.1% seen once. Sample: synovial fluid, either unsorted or a sorted T cell fraction (not recorded which). These receptors originate from a male donor with ankylosing spondylitis.

The chain recombines TRBV7-3 with TRBJ1-6; TRBD1 aligns across 7 bases. V gave up 2 bases and J gave up 5 bases; unmatched junction bases: 3. The CDR3 runs to 15 residues. Looked up from germline, CDR1 is SGHTA and CDR2 is FQGTGA. CDR3 DNA: TGTGCCAGCAGCTTATCAGGGGGAAATAATTCACCCCTCCACTTT. It translates to CASSLSGGNNSPLHF.

The rearrangement uses TRBV20-1 and TRBJ2-7; D may be TRBD1 (6 bases). CDR3 length: 14 amino acids. Germline lookup yields CDR1 DFQATT and CDR2 SNEGSKA (reference sequence). V lost 5 bases to trimming and J lost 5 bases, with 19 bases between them. The CDR3: CSAPGHLPPDEQYF. The CDR3, as DNA: TGCAGTGCTCCGGGACACCTCCCTCCGGACGAGCAGTACTTC.

J is TRBJ1-3 and V is TRBV28; perhaps TRBD1 as D (5 bases). CDR3 length equals 15 residues. V shed 8 bases and J shed 0 bases, with 14 bases lying between them. Germline CDR1 and CDR2: MDHEN and SYDVKM. CDR3 region: CASLRQSNSGNTIYF. CDR3 DNA sequence: TGTGCCAGCCTTCGACAGAGTAACTCTGGAAACACCATATATTTT.

In this sample, this clonotype turned up many times. The V call is TRBV5-1, the J call TRBJ2-1; the D gene could be TRBD1 or TRBD2 (5 bases each). The CDR3 covers 15 residues. V gave up 7 bases and J gave up 2 bases, with 16 bases separating them. The germline gives CDR1 SGHRS, CDR2 YFSETQ. CDR3 bases: TGCGCCAGCCGACGTAGAGGGGAAACCTACAATGAGCAGTTCTTC. This translates into CASRRRGETYNEQFF. Full variable domain (rest looked up from reference TRBV5-1 and TRBJ2-1): KAGVTQTPRYLIKTRGQQVTLSCSPISGHRSVSWYQQTPGQGLQFLFEYFSETQRNKGNFPGRFSGRQFSNSRSEMNVSTLELGDSALYLCASRRRGETYNEQFFGPGTRLTVL.

V is TRBV20-1 and J is TRBJ2-7; D gene unclear. V lost 5 bases, J lost 7 bases, and 15 bases lay in between. Germline lookup yields CDR1 DFQATT and CDR2 SNEGSKA (reference sequence). This CDR3 contains 12 residues. CDR3 amino acids: CSAPGPGGEQYF. DNA for the CDR3: TGCAGTGCTCCGGGCCCGGGTGGGGAGCAGTACTTC.

Many counts were recorded for this clonotype. The rearrangement joins TRBV4-3 to TRBJ2-1; D unclear. This CDR3 has 15 amino acids. From germline, CDR1 is LGHNA and CDR2 YSLEER. V dropped 4 bases and J dropped 0 bases, with 10 bases sitting between them. The CDR3 DNA is TGCGCCAGCAGCCTTCAGCGATTCTCCTACAATGAGCAGTTCTTC. Its translation: CASSLQRFSYNEQFF.

This clonotype was seen at least ten times. The chain uses TRBV7-9 and TRBJ1-1, with TRBD1 as a possible D gene (6 bases). V shed 1 base and J shed 10 bases, with 10 bases lying between them. This CDR3 is 12 amino acids long. Germline assignment: CDR1 SEHNR and CDR2 FQNEAQ (reference sequence). As DNA, the CDR3 is TGTGCCAGCAGCTTAGTAGGGGGATCAGCTTTCTTT. Translating it yields CASSLVGGSAFF.

This clonotype was seen at least ten times. The chain carries TRBV7-2 and TRBJ2-5, with unresolved D. CDR1 is SGHTA, CDR2 FQGNSA, per germline. V was cut by 5 bases and J by 1 base, with 2 bases left in between. The CDR3 consists of 11 residues. The chain's CDR3 is CASSPQETQYF. The CDR3 DNA reads as TGTGCCAGCAGCCCCCAAGAGACCCAGTACTTC.

This clonotype is deemed large. This chain joins TRBV29-1 and TRBJ2-5, with D hard to call. Germline V gene sequence: CDR1 SQVTM, CDR2 ANQGSEA. V lost 6 bases to trimming and J lost 2 bases, with 10 bases between them. The CDR3 extends over 12 amino acids. The CDR3 sequence is CSVFGFQETQYF. Written as DNA, the CDR3 is TGCAGCGTGTTTGGGTTTCAAGAGACCCAGTACTTC. Full variable domain (outside the CDR3, taken from reference TRBV29-1 and TRBJ2-5): SAVISQKPSRDICQRGTSLTIQCQVDSQVTMMFWYRQQPGQSLTLIATANQGSEATYESGFVIDKFPISRPNLTFSTLTVSNMSPEDSSIYLCSVFGFQETQYFGPGTRLLVL.

The chain couples TRBV6-1 to TRBJ1-1; TRBD1 agrees at 9 bases. CDR3 size: 13 residues. Trimming took 6 bases from V and 6 from J; bases not matched to a gene: 5. Germline V CDR1 and CDR2: MNHNS, SASEGT. The CDR3 DNA follows: TGTGCCAGCAGAGAGGACAGGGGTGCTGAAGCTTTCTTT. Its translation is CASREDRGAEAFF.

This clonotype was seen repeatedly, ten times or more. This rearrangement joins TRBV5-6 to TRBJ2-7, with TRBD2 identical over 8 bases. Germline CDR1 reads SGHDT; CDR2 reads YYEEEE. With 2 bases clipped from V and 5 bases from J, the junction kept 6 bases outside the gene matches. CDR3 length: 14 amino acids. CDR3 DNA sequence: TGTGCCAGCAGCTTCGGAGGACTAGCCCACGAGCAGTACTTC. It is translated as CASSFGGLAHEQYF. The complete variable domain, with remaining parts taken from reference TRBV5-6 and TRBJ2-7, reads DAGVTQSPTHLIKTRGQQVTLRCSPKSGHDTVSWYQQALGQGPQFIFQYYEEEERQRGNFPDRFSGHQFPNYSSELNVNALLLGDSALYLCASSFGGLAHEQYFGPGTRLTVT.

Ten or more counts support this clonotype. The rearrangement uses TRBV7-2 and TRBJ2-7, with D possibly called TRBD1 or TRBD2 (6 bases each). The CDR3 sequence is 14 residues long. Germline V gene data show CDR1 as SGHTA and CDR2 as FQGNSA. The V end lost 5 bases, the J end lost 9 bases, and 20 bases lay between the germline ends. CDR3 loop: CASSLGGINFGQYF. CDR3 nucleotides: TGTGCCAGCAGCCTAGGGGGGATAAACTTCGGGCAGTACTTC.

This clonotype has just a few counts. The chain joins TRBV18 to TRBJ2-1; 8 positions match TRBD1. CDR1 and CDR2 (germline): KGHSH, LQKENI. This CDR3 is 13 amino acids long. The junction had 3 bases not matched to a gene; V was cut back by 5 bases and J by 6 bases. As DNA, the CDR3 is TGTGCCAGCTCATACGGGACAGGCAATGAGCAGTTCTTC. It encodes CASSYGTGNEQFF.

This clonotype showed up many times. This chain links TRBV5-1 with TRBJ1-1; no firm D call. Per germline, CDR1 SGHRS and CDR2 YFSETQ. The CDR3 is 14 residues long. The germline V and J ends were trimmed by 3 bases and 2 bases, with 11 bases remaining between them. CDR3 DNA sequence: TGCGCCAGCAGCTACCACACGGGAAACACTGAAGCTTTCTTT. Translated, it gives CASSYHTGNTEAFF.

The table lists this clonotype with many counts. This chain uses TRBV7-2 with TRBJ2-2; D is ambiguous. V was clipped by 5 bases and J by 3 bases, with 10 bases between them. The V gene's germline CDR1 is SGHTA and CDR2 FQGNSA. The CDR3 is made up of 14 amino acids. The CDR3 nucleotides read TGTGCCAGCAGCGTAGGACGGGACACCGGGGAGCTGTTTTTT. This encodes CASSVGRDTGELFF.

This clonotype turned up a few times. The chain uses TRBV27 and TRBJ1-1; D might be TRBD1 (5 bases). The ends were cut back, 5 bases at V and 1 base at J, with 8 bases in the middle. The germline gives CDR1 MNHEY, CDR2 SMNVEV (reference sequence). The CDR3 is 13 amino acids. The CDR3 sequence is CASSHDRNTEAFF. CDR3 bases: TGTGCCAGCAGTCATGACAGGAACACTGAAGCTTTCTTT.

Many counts were recorded for this clonotype. This chain uses TRBV12-3 or TRBV12-4 with TRBJ2-5; D unclear. The V end was cut by 1 base, the J end by 3 bases, with 6 bases between. The CDR3 extends over 13 amino acids. The CDR3 DNA reads as TGTGCCAGCAGTTTAGGGCAGAAAGAGACCCAGTACTTC. It is translated as CASSLGQKETQYF.

A few counts support this clonotype. V usage is TRBV7-3 and J usage is TRBJ2-7; 7 bases are shared with TRBD2. V shed 4 bases and J 1 base; nucleotides not matched to a gene: 7. Germline CDR1 SGHTA, CDR2 FQGTGA. The CDR3 consists of 15 residues. The DNA of the CDR3 is TGTGCCAGCAGCTCTTCGTCTAGCGGTTCCTACGAGCAGTACTTC. Amino acids: CASSSSSSGSYEQYF.

This clonotype was recorded many times. The J gene is TRBJ2-1, the V gene TRBV12-3 or TRBV12-4; TRBD2 matches 9 bases. The CDR3 totals 19 residues. J gave up 2 bases and V 3 bases, and 14 bases lay outside the gene matches. The DNA of the CDR3 is TGTGCCAGCAGTTTTGACAACATAGGCGGACTAGCGACCTACAATGAGCAGTTCTTC. Its protein product is CASSFDNIGGLATYNEQFF.

Many counts were recorded for this clonotype. V is TRBV12-3 or TRBV12-4 and J is TRBJ2-1, with D maybe TRBD2 (5 bases). V shed 5 bases and J shed 0 bases, with 11 bases lying between them. The CDR3 has 15 amino acids. CDR3 region: CASSADWSSYNEQFF. CDR3 nucleotides: TGTGCCAGCAGTGCGGACTGGAGCTCCTACAATGAGCAGTTCTTC.

This clonotype has ten or more counts. The chain couples TRBV6-5 to TRBJ2-1; 7 bases are shared with TRBD1. This CDR3 region has 17 residues. Trimming at V came to 0 bases and at J to 3 bases, leaving 8 bases not matched to a gene. Per germline, CDR1 MNHEY and CDR2 SVGAGI. DNA for the CDR3: TGTGCCAGCAGTTACTCCGGGTTGCAGGGGGTCTACAATGAGCAGTTCTTC. This codes for CASSYSGLQGVYNEQFF.

In this sample, this clonotype turned up a few times. The rearrangement links TRBV7-3 to TRBJ2-1; D might be TRBD1 or TRBD2, each matching 6 bases. The CDR3 sequence is 15 residues long. Germline-derived CDR1 and CDR2 are SGHTA and FQGTGA. V was trimmed by 2 bases and J by 9 bases, leaving 17 bases between them. CDR3 protein: CASSLGGGLSIEQFF. The CDR3, as DNA: TGTGCCAGCAGCTTAGGAGGGGGGTTAAGTATTGAGCAGTTCTTC.

This clonotype was detected ten times or more. The chain has TRBV9 and TRBJ2-1, with D tentatively TRBD1 (6 bases). Trimming left V 4 bases short and J 2 bases short, with 10 bases between. This CDR3 region has 14 residues. CDR1 and CDR2 from the germline V gene are SGDLS and YYNGEE. The CDR3 sequence is CASSPQGTYNEQFF. CDR3 in DNA: TGTGCCAGCAGCCCACAGGGAACCTACAATGAGCAGTTCTTC. Supplemented by reference TRBV9 and TRBJ2-1, the full variable domain reads DSGVTQTPKHLITATGQRVTLRCSPRSGDLSVYWYQQSLDQGLQFLIQYYNGEERAKGNILERFSAQQFPDLHSELNLSSLELGDSALYFCASSPQGTYNEQFFGPGTRLTVL.

The chain couples TRBV20-1 to TRBJ1-1; 9 positions match TRBD1. The CDR3 runs to 14 residues. V trimming: 6 bases; J trimming: 4 bases; junction bases outside the gene matches: 9. The germline CDR1 and CDR2 sequences are DFQATT and SNEGSKA (reference sequence). CDR3 nucleotides: TGCAGTGCCAGATACATGACAGGGGGCACTGAAGCTTTCTTT. Its protein is CSARYMTGGTEAFF.

The table lists this clonotype with many counts. The V and J genes are TRBV7-3 and TRBJ2-2; no reliable D call. Germline CDR1 is SGHTA and CDR2 is FQGTGA. This CDR3 contains 16 residues. Trimming took 1 base from V and 0 from J, leaving 9 bases between them. The CDR3 sequence is CASSLNRLANTGELFF. The CDR3 DNA reads as TGTGCCAGCAGCTTAAATAGGTTGGCGAACACCGGGGAGCTGTTTTTT.

This clonotype was detected many times. The CDR3 spells CASSQNTEAFF. In DNA form, the CDR3 reads TGTGCCAGCAGCCAGAACACTGAAGCTTTCTTT. The chain employs TRBV7-9 and TRBJ1-1; D unclear. From germline, CDR1 is SEHNR and CDR2 FQNEAQ (reference sequence). Trimming left V 5 bases short and J 1 base short, with 2 bases between. There are 11 residues in the CDR3. Drawing the rest from reference TRBV7-9 and TRBJ1-1, the complete variable domain is DTGVSQNPRHKITKRGQNVTFRCDPISEHNRLYWYRQTLGQGPEFLTYFQNEAQLEKSRLLSDRFSAERPKGSFSTLEIQRTEQGDSAMYLCASSQNTEAFFGQGTRLTVV.

This clonotype came up many times. The V gene is TRBV6-5, the J gene TRBJ2-7; 10 bases are shared with TRBD2. Germline V gene lookup returns CDR1 MNHEY and CDR2 SVGAGI. CDR3 length: 15 residues. Trimming removed 5 bases from V and 2 bases from J; junction bases left unmatched: 6. The CDR3 here is CASSHRLAGAYEQYF. The CDR3 nucleotides read TGTGCCAGCAGTCACCGACTAGCGGGCGCCTACGAGCAGTACTTC.

There are many counts of this clonotype. V usage is TRBV7-9 and J usage is TRBJ2-3; 12 bases align to TRBD2. CDR1 and CDR2 from the germline V gene are SEHNR and FQNEAQ (reference sequence). The CDR3 runs to 16 residues. Trimming removed 7 bases from V and 1 base from J; junction bases left unmatched: 6. The CDR3 protein is CASTVTSGSGTDTQYF. The CDR3 DNA is TGTGCCAGCACCGTGACTAGCGGGAGTGGCACAGATACGCAGTATTTT.

For this clonotype: One base away lies a much larger clone, so this may be a sequencing read error. Since no conserved phenylalanine or tryptophan closes the CDR3, a read error is the likely cause. V gene TRBV29-1 combines with J gene TRBJ2-5; D may be TRBD1 (6 bases). V lost 5 bases to trimming and J lost 4 bases, with 17 bases between them. CDR3 size: 14 residues. Germline CDR1 reads SQVTM; CDR2 reads ANQGSEA. As DNA, the CDR3 is TGCAGCGTTCTTGGCAGGGGAACCCCAGAGACCCAGTACCTC. It encodes CSVLGRGTPETQYL.

This clonotype has a count of ten or more. The V call is TRBV24-1, the J call TRBJ2-1; D unresolved. This CDR3 has 11 amino acids. CDR1 KGHDR and CDR2 SFDVKD come from the germline V gene. Trimming removed 9 bases at V and 6 bases at J, with 8 bases between. This CDR3 is CATSFFNEQFF. The CDR3 DNA follows: TGTGCCACCTCTTTCTTCAATGAGCAGTTCTTC.

At least ten counts were recorded for this clonotype. This chain links TRBV12-5 with TRBJ2-1; 8 nucleotides match TRBD2. With V trimmed by 11 bases and J by 8 bases, 5 bases remained unmatched. This CDR3 is built from 11 residues. Germline V CDR1 and CDR2: LGHNT, FRNRAP. The CDR3 region is CAGGGLDEQFF. As DNA, the CDR3 is TGTGCTGGCGGGGGGTTAGATGAGCAGTTCTTC.